The next 6 T cell receptor beta chains were all read from a single sample in a study of CD8 T cells in ankylosing spondylitis. A single record per CDR3 protein comes from TCRdb applying MiXCR to the 5' RACE reads. Altogether roughly 230,000 distinct CDR3 sequences are present, under 20% being singletons, with the ten largest covering around a third. The sequenced sample consisted of blood, either unsorted or a sorted T cell fraction (not recorded which). These receptors originate from a male donor with ankylosing spondylitis or in good health (not recorded which).

This chain links TRBV18 with TRBJ2-1; weak D call: TRBD1 (6 bases). Germline loops: CDR1 KGHSH, CDR2 LQKENI. V was trimmed by 3 bases and J by 4 bases, leaving 13 bases between them. This CDR3 is 15 amino acids long. The CDR3 DNA is TGTGCCAGCTCACCTGGGGCAGGGGAGTACAATGAGCAGTTCTTC. Its translation: CASSPGAGEYNEQFF.

Only a few counts were recorded for this clonotype. The chain couples TRBV20-1 to TRBJ2-2, with D maybe TRBD2 (5 bases). Germline V lookup: CDR1 DFQATT, CDR2 SNEGSKA (reference sequence). The CDR3 runs to 15 residues. Trimming cost V 6 bases and J 1 base, with 15 bases left between them. Here the CDR3 reads CSAPRARMNTGELFF. DNA of the CDR3: TGCAGTGCCCCGCGGGCCAGAATGAACACCGGGGAGCTGTTTTTT.

In this sample, this clonotype turned up many times. J is TRBJ1-6 and V is TRBV5-1, with D perhaps TRBD1 (5 bases). V lost 0 bases and J lost 9, with 10 bases in between. CDR1 and CDR2 (germline): SGHRS, YFSETQ. The CDR3 has 14 amino acids. The CDR3 sequence: CASSLEGVGSPLHF. The CDR3 nucleotides read TGCGCCAGCAGCTTGGAAGGGGTCGGTTCACCCCTCCACTTT. Filled out from reference TRBV5-1 and TRBJ1-6, the complete variable domain reads KAGVTQTPRYLIKTRGQQVTLSCSPISGHRSVSWYQQTPGQGLQFLFEYFSETQRNKGNFPGRFSGRQFSNSRSEMNVSTLELGDSALYLCASSLEGVGSPLHFGNGTRLTVT.

There are many counts of this clonotype. V usage is TRBV7-2 and J usage is TRBJ1-3; D is undetermined. This CDR3 has 15 residues. Per germline, CDR1 SGHTA and CDR2 FQGNSA. V shed 1 base and J shed 1 base, with 8 bases lying between them. CDR3 DNA: TGTGCCAGCAGCTTAGTGGCCGGGTCTGGAAACACCATATATTTT. Encoded protein: CASSLVAGSGNTIYF.

The chain has TRBV4-2 and TRBJ2-5, with D unresolved. The CDR3 is made up of 15 amino acids. Trimming left V 3 bases short and J 7 bases short, with 18 bases between. CDR1 LGHNA and CDR2 YNFKEQ come from the germline V gene. The CDR3 is CASSHNTLVKSTQYF. The CDR3 DNA reads TGTGCCAGCAGCCACAACACCTTGGTCAAGTCGACCCAGTACTTC.

This clonotype has just a few counts. J is TRBJ2-2 and V is TRBV20-1; 11 positions agree with TRBD2. V gave up 2 bases and J gave up 2 bases; unmatched junction bases: 4. CDR3 length: 16 amino acids. From germline, CDR1 is DFQATT and CDR2 SNEGSKA (reference sequence). The CDR3 sequence: CSARSSGRENTGELFF. In DNA form, the CDR3 reads TGCAGTGCTAGAAGTAGCGGGAGGGAAAACACCGGGGAGCTGTTTTTT.